There are a few counts of the clone carrying this T cell receptor (beta chain). Its antigen remains unidentified. As diagnostic evidence, clinical symptoms, serum thyroxine, TRAb, thyroid ultrasound and orbital computed tomography were relied upon. The data belong to a study of Graves' ophthalmopathy and Graves' hyperthyroidism. General study results and limits: In separating ophthalmopathy from stable hyperthyroidism, a 13-signature model achieved roughly 87% sensitivity and 75% to 84% specificity.

Per germline, CDR1 LNHDA and CDR2 SQIVND (reference sequence). Trimming pared 3 bases from V and 7 bases from J, leaving 12 bases between. The length of the CDR3 is 13 residues. RNA served as the template for amplifying TCR beta CDR3 regions. Following a first-round RT-PCR that used HTBI primers, a second-round multiplex PCR was carried out. TCRdb processed the multiplex PCR reads anew with MiXCR; each CDR3 protein has one entry. The data contain about 40,000 distinct CDR3 sequences, approximately 52% of them singletons. The genes are TRBV19 and TRBJ2-5, with D maybe TRBD2 (6 bases). The sequence came from an adult man with Graves' ophthalmopathy. Material for sequencing was peripheral blood. CDR3 amino acids: CASSINRAGTQYF. The CDR3 nucleotides read TGTGCCAGTAGTATTAATCGAGCGGGGACCCAGTACTTC.